The text below deals with one T cell receptor (beta chain). Its antigen is currently unknown. TCRdb analysed the reads with MiXCR anew, one entry per CDR3 protein. The profile shows about 920,000 distinct CDR3 sequences, 31% of them singletons. The CDR3 is 11 amino acids. Germline CDR1 reads DFQATT; CDR2 reads SNEGSKA (reference sequence). Trimming shortened V by 5 bases and J by 8 bases, and 9 bases separated the two germline ends. These data originate in a study of T cell repertoires in cytomegalovirus infection. Study-wide points: The study found HLA-C-restricted CMV-specific TCR beta clonotypes dominating the ex vivo response.

The chain couples TRBV20-1 to TRBJ1-4, with unresolved D. The sequencing here drew on cultured CD8+ T cells from PBMCs, taken from culture after CMV antigen stimulation. The receptor's source is a human donor in good health (CMV status not recorded). Some clones in this sample may be carry-over from other donors' samples. CDR3 sequence: CSAGRWEKLFF. CDR3 nucleotides: TGCAGTGCTGGCCGATGGGAAAAACTGTTTTTT.